This TCR beta chain derives from a study of T cells in Graves' hyperthyroidism and ophthalmopathy. This clonotype has at least ten counts. Using RNA transcripts as the source, TCR beta CDR3 regions were amplified. The primer set for the first-round RT-PCR of the TCR CDR3 was HTBI. TCRdb reprocessed the multiplex PCR reads via MiXCR and lists one record per CDR3 protein. The sample carries about 640,000 distinct CDR3 sequences, around 21% recorded once. V gave up 5 bases and J gave up 3 bases, with 11 bases separating them. Germline V gene sequence: CDR1 GTSNPN, CDR2 SVGIG (reference sequence). This CDR3 spans 12 amino acids.

The rearrangement joins TRBV30 to TRBJ2-7; the D gene is possibly TRBD1 (6 bases). The source of this sequence is a man younger than 45 with Graves' ophthalmopathy. What was sequenced was blood. The CDR3 DNA follows: TGTGCCTGGGGACAGAACGACTACGAGCAGTACTTC. This translates into CAWGQNDYEQYF.